One sample yielded the 15 T cell receptor beta chains listed below, sequenced in a study of cytomegalovirus exposure and HLA in healthy donors. Vbeta (60) and Jbeta (13) primers were used in the PCR. This table comes from immunoSEQ multiplex PCR, and its TCRdb copy is limited to in-frame clones, with some not included. There are about 110,000 clones in the sample; over 9.5% occur only once, and approximately 15% lies in the top ten. Sequenced input: PBMCs. The receptors come from a man aged 35 to 55 in good health and CMV-seropositive.

With regard to this clone: One end of the junction fails to match germline, which may point to a read error. CDR3 sequence: CASKSVSGQETQYF. CDR3 nucleotide sequence: TGTGCCAGCAAATCTGTTAGCGGACAAGAGACCCAATACTTC. The chain links TRBV2 to TRBJ2-5; D is possibly TRBD2 (6 bases). This CDR3 spans 14 amino acids. Germline lookup yields CDR1 SNHLY and CDR2 FYNNEI. The full variable domain, its missing parts supplied by reference TRBV2 and TRBJ2-5, is EPEVTQTPSHQVTQMGQEVILRCVPISNHLYFYWYRQILGQKVEFLVSFYNNEISEKSEIFDDQFSVERPDGSNFTLKIRSTKLEDSAMYFCASKSVSGQETQYFGPGTRLLVL.

This clone was seen a few times. The chain recombines TRBV6-5 with TRBJ2-4; 11 nucleotides line up with TRBD1. Germline CDR1 is MNHEY and CDR2 is SVGAGI. The ends lost 5 bases at V and 8 bases at J; junction bases unmatched: 2. CDR3 length equals 13 residues. This CDR3 is CASSLDRGHIQYF. DNA of the CDR3: TGTGCCAGCAGTCTGGACAGGGGGCACATTCAGTACTTC.

This clone was found a few times. The chain joins TRBV27 to TRBJ2-7, with a tentative D call TRBD2 (6 bases). Germline V lookup: CDR1 MNHEY, CDR2 SMNVEV (reference sequence). The CDR3 has 17 residues. Between the trimmed V and J ends, which lost 3 bases and 0 bases, there was a span of 18 bases. The CDR3 here is CASSLGTFPPSSYEQYF. CDR3 DNA sequence: TGTGCCAGCAGTTTGGGGACTTTTCCACCCTCCTCCTACGAGCAGTACTTC.

This clone showed up just a few times. The CDR3 region is CASSLGSVDRQGYTF. The DNA of the CDR3 is TGCGCCAGCAGCTTGGGGTCGGTGGACAGACAGGGCTACACCTTC. This chain connects TRBV5-1 to TRBJ1-2; tentative D call: TRBD1 (6 bases). The CDR3 totals 15 residues. In germline, CDR1 is SGHRS, CDR2 YFSETQ. Deletions cut 0 bases from V and 8 bases from J, with 17 bases between.

The chain combines TRBV5-6 with TRBJ2-2; 7 positions match TRBD1. Germline V CDR1 and CDR2: SGHDT, YYEEEE. CDR3 length equals 13 residues. The junction had 3 bases not matched to a gene; V was cut back by 5 bases and J by 5 bases. DNA for the CDR3: TGTGCCAGCAGGAGGACAGGAACCGGGGAGCTGTTTTTT. Amino acid sequence: CASRRTGTGELFF.

This clone was found many times. The chain joins TRBV18 to TRBJ2-7, with D possibly matching TRBD2 (6 bases). This CDR3 is 14 amino acids long. The V gene's germline CDR1 is KGHSH and CDR2 LQKENI. Between the trimmed V and J ends, which lost 0 bases and 2 bases, there was a span of 8 bases. This CDR3 reads CASSPPRETYEQYF. Here the CDR3 DNA reads TGTGCCAGCTCACCACCGCGGGAAACCTACGAGCAGTACTTC.

The V gene is TRBV4-3, the J gene TRBJ2-6, with D possibly matching TRBD1 (5 bases). V dropped 0 bases and J dropped 1 base, with 16 bases sitting between them. In germline, CDR1 is LGHNA, CDR2 YSLEER. CDR3 length: 19 amino acids. In DNA, the CDR3 is TGCGCCAGCAGCCAAGATGTAGGGGTGGTAGGGTCTGGGGCCAACGTCCTGACTTTC. It specifies CASSQDVGVVGSGANVLTF.

A few counts support this clone. This chain links TRBV18 with TRBJ1-2; unclear D gene. Trimming took 3 bases from V and 3 from J, leaving 17 bases between them. CDR3 length: 16 residues. Germline CDR1 and CDR2: KGHSH and LQKENI. The CDR3 loop reads CASSPEGGASDYGYTF. The CDR3 nucleotides read TGTGCCAGCTCACCTGAAGGAGGAGCTTCGGACTATGGCTACACCTTC.

The rearrangement links TRBV5-4 to TRBJ1-2, with no clear D. Trimming removed 5 bases at V and 8 bases at J, with 10 bases between. CDR3 length: 11 amino acids. Germline loops: CDR1 SGHNT, CDR2 YYREEE (reference sequence). CDR3 in DNA: TGTGCCAGCAGGGCCGACATGGGCTACACCTTC. Protein: CASRADMGYTF.

This clone was observed a few times. Here the CDR3 reads CASSVPWGATNEKLFF. In DNA, the CDR3 is TGTGCCAGTAGTGTCCCATGGGGGGCAACTAATGAAAAACTGTTTTTT. This chain uses TRBV19 with TRBJ1-4; tentatively, D is TRBD1 (5 bases). The CDR3 runs 16 residues. Germline CDR1 is LNHDA and CDR2 is SQIVND (reference sequence). The V and J ends lost 5 bases and 0 bases respectively, with 13 bases between them.

The chain joins TRBV19 to TRBJ2-6; 7 bases are shared with TRBD2. This CDR3 is built from 14 residues. Germline trimming cut 6 bases from V and 2 bases from J; bases unmatched to any gene: 1. Germline V gene lookup returns CDR1 LNHDA and CDR2 SQIVND (reference sequence). This CDR3 reads CASRAGAGANVLTF. CDR3 coding DNA: TGTGCCAGTAGGGCGGGAGCTGGGGCCAACGTCCTGACTTTC. The whole variable domain, filled in from reference TRBV19 and TRBJ2-6, reads DGGITQSPKYLFRKEGQNVTLSCEQNLNHDAMYWYRQDPGQGLRLIYYSQIVNDFQKGDIAEGYSVSREKKESFPLTVTSAQKNPTAFYLCASRAGAGANVLTFGAGSRLTVL.

This clone was recorded a few times. V usage is TRBV4-1 and J usage is TRBJ2-5; 7 nucleotides agree with TRBD1. V shed 2 bases and J 1 base; nucleotides not matched to a gene: 13. The germline CDR1 and CDR2 sequences are MGHRA and YSYEKL. The CDR3 length is 18 residues. CDR3: CASSQRFGPGTVQETQYF. The CDR3 DNA reads as TGCGCCAGCAGCCAAAGATTCGGCCCCGGGACAGTCCAAGAGACCCAGTACTTC.

Ten or more counts support this clone. V is TRBV27 and J is TRBJ2-1; TRBD2 agrees at 9 bases. This CDR3 is built from 15 residues. Per germline, CDR1 MNHEY and CDR2 SMNVEV (reference sequence). The junction had 6 bases not matched to a gene; V was cut back by 5 bases and J by 4 bases. The CDR3 reads CASSPLAGSYNEQFF. The CDR3 DNA sequence: TGTGCCAGCAGTCCTCTAGCGGGATCGTACAATGAGCAGTTCTTC.

This CDR3 is CASSPPIVEVEQFF. The DNA of the CDR3 is TGTGCCAGCTCACCACCGATAGTAGAGGTTGAGCAGTTCTTC. J is TRBJ2-1 and V is TRBV18; D is uncertain. Trimming removed 0 bases from V and 9 bases from J, with 12 bases in between. The germline gives CDR1 KGHSH, CDR2 LQKENI. The CDR3 spans 14 residues. Together with reference TRBV18 and TRBJ2-1, the CDR3 gives the full variable domain: NAGVMQNPRHLVRRRGQEARLRCSPMKGHSHVYWYRQLPEEGLKFMVYLQKENIIDESGMPKERFSAEFPKEGPSILRIQQVVRGDSAAYFCASSPPIVEVEQFFGPGTRLTVL.

The V and J genes are TRBV19 and TRBJ1-1; a weak D match, TRBD1 (6 bases). CDR1 LNHDA and CDR2 SQIVND come from the germline V gene (reference sequence). Trimming left V 5 bases short and J 0 bases short, with 19 bases between. The CDR3 spans 17 residues. The CDR3 protein is CASSRSATRGLNTEAFF. CDR3 coding DNA: TGTGCCAGTAGTCGGTCTGCGACCAGGGGTTTGAACACTGAAGCTTTCTTT.